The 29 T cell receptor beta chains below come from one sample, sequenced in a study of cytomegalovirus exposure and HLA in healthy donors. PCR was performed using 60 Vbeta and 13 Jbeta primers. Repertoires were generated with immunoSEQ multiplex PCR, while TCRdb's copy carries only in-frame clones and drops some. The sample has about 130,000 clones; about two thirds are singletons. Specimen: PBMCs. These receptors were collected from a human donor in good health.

CDR3 sequence: CASRALRGLGQYF. The CDR3 DNA reads as TGTGCCAGCAGGGCCCTCAGGGGGCTCGGGCAGTACTTC. This chain connects TRBV6-1 to TRBJ2-7; 8 bases are a match to TRBD1. The length of the CDR3 is 13 residues. Germline CDR1 MNHNS, CDR2 SASEGT. Losses at the gene ends were 6 bases for V and 9 bases for J; bases not matched to a gene: 10.

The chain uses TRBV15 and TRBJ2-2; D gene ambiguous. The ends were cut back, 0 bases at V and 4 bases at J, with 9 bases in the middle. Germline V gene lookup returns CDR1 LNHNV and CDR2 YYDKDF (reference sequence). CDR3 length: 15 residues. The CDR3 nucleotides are TGTGCCACCAGCAGAGATGGCCAGGTCACCGGGGAGCTGTTTTTT. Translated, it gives CATSRDGQVTGELFF.

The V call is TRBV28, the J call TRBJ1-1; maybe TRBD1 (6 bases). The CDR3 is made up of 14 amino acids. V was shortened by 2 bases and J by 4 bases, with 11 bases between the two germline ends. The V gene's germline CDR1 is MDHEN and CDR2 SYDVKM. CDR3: CASSLGGGPTEAFF. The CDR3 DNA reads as TGTGCCAGCAGTTTAGGGGGGGGCCCCACTGAAGCTTTCTTT.

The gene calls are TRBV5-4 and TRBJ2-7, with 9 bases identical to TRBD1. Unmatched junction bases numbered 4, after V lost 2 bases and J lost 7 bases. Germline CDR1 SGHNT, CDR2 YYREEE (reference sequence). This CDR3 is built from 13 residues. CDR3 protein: CASSFRQGGEQYF. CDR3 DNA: TGTGCCAGCAGCTTCCGACAGGGGGGTGAGCAGTACTTC.

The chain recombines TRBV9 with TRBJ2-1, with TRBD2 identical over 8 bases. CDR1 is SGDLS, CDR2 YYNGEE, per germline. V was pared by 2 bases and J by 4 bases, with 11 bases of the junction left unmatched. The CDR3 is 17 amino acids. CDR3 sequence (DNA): TGTGCCAGCAGCGTCGGGGGGGGCCAGACCATATACAATGAGCAGTTCTTC. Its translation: CASSVGGGQTIYNEQFF.

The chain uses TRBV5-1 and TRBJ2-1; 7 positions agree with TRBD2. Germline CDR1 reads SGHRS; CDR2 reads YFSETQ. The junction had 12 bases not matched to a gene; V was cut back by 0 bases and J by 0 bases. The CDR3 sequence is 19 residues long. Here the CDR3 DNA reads TGCGCCAGCAGCTTGGTAGGGTCTGGGGGACTAAGCTCCTACAATGAGCAGTTCTTC. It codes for CASSLVGSGGLSSYNEQFF.

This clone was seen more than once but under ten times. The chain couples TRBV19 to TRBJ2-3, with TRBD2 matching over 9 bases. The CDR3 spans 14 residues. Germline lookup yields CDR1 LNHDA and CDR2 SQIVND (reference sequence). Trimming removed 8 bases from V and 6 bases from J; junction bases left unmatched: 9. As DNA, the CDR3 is TGTGCCAGTGCCCTAGCGGGATGGGGCGATACGCAGTATTTT. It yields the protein CASALAGWGDTQYF.

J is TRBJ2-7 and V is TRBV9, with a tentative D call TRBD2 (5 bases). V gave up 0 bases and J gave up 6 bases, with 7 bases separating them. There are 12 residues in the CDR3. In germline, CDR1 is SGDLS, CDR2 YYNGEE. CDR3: CASSVAEGEQYF. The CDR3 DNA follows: TGTGCCAGCAGCGTAGCAGAGGGCGAGCAGTACTTC.

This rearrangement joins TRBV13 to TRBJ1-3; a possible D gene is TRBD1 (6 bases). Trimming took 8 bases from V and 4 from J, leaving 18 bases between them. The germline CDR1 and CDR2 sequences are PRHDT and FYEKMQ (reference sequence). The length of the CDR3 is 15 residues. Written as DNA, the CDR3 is TGTGCCAGCTGGGAAATGACAGGTCTGGGAAACACCATATATTTT. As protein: CASWEMTGLGNTIYF.

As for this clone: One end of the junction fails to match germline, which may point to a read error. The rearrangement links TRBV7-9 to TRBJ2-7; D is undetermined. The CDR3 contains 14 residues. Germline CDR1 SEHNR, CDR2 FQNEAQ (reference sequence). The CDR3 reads CSSSLVQFPYEQYF. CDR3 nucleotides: TGTTCCAGCAGCTTAGTACAGTTCCCCTACGAGCAGTACTTC.

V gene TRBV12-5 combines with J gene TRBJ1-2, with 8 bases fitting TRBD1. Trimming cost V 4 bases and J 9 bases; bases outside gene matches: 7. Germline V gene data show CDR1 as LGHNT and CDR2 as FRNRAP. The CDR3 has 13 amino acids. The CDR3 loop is CASGSGQGRRYTF. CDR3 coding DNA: TGTGCTAGTGGTTCCGGACAGGGTCGTCGCTACACCTTC. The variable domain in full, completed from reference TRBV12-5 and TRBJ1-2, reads DARVTQTPRHKVTEMGQEVTMRCQPILGHNTVFWYRQTMMQGLELLAYFRNRAPLDDSGMPKDRFSAEMPDATLATLKIQPSEPRDSAVYFCASGSGQGRRYTFGSGTRLTVV.

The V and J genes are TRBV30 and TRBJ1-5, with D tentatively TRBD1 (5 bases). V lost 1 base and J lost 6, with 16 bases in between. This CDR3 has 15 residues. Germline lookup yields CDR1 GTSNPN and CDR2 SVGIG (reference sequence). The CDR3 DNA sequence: TGTGCCTGGAGTGGCCCCAGGGCTCTTGGTCAGCCCCAGCATTTT. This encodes CAWSGPRALGQPQHF.

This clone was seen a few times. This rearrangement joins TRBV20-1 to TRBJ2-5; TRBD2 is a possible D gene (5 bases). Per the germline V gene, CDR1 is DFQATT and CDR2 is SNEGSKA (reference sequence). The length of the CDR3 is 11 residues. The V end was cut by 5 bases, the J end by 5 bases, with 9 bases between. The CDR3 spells CSAGLGETQYF. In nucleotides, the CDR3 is TGCAGTGCTGGACTGGGGGAGACCCAGTACTTC.

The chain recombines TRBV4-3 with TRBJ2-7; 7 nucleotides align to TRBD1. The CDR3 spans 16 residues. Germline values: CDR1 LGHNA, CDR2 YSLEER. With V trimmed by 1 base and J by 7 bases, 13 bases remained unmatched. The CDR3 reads CASSQVVSGGVGEQYF. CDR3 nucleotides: TGCGCCAGCAGCCAAGTGGTGTCAGGGGGAGTCGGAGAGCAGTACTTC.

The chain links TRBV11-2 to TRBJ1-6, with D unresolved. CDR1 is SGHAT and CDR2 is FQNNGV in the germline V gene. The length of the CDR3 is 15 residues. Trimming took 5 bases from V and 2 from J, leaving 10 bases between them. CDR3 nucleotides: TGTGCCAGCAGCCCCTCCCGGGCCTATAATTCACCCCTCCACTTT. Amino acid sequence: CASSPSRAYNSPLHF. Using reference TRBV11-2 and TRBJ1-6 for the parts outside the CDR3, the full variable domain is EAGVAQSPRYKIIEKRQSVAFWCNPISGHATLYWYQQILGQGPKLLIQFQNNGVVDDSQLPKDRFSAERLKGVDSTLKIQPAKLEDSAVYLCASSPSRAYNSPLHFGNGTRLTVT.

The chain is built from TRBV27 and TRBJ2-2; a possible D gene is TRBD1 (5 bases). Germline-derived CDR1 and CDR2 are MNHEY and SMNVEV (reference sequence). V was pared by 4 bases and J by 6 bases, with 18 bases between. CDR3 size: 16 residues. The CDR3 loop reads CASSSLREFGPGELFF. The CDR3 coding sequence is TGTGCCAGCAGTTCCCTCAGGGAATTTGGACCCGGGGAGCTGTTTTTT.

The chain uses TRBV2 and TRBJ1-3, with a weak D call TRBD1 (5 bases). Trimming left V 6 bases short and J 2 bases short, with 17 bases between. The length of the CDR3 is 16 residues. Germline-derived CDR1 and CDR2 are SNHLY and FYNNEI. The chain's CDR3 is CASSIDSTGAGNTIYF. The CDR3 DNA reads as TGTGCCAGCAGCATTGACAGTACCGGCGCTGGAAACACCATATATTTT.

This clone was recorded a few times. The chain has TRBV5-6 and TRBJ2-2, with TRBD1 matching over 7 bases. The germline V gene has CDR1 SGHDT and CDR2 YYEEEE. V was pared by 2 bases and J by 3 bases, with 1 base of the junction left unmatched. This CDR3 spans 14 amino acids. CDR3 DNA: TGTGCCAGCAGCTTAACAGGGGACACCGGGGAGCTGTTTTTT. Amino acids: CASSLTGDTGELFF.

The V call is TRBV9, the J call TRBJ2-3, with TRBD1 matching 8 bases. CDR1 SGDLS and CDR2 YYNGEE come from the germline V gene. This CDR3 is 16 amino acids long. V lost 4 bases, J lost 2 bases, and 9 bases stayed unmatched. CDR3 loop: CASSRRTGINTDTQYF. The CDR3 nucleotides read TGTGCCAGCAGCCGAAGGACAGGGATCAACACAGATACGCAGTATTTT. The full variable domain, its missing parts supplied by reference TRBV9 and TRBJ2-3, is DSGVTQTPKHLITATGQRVTLRCSPRSGDLSVYWYQQSLDQGLQFLIQYYNGEERAKGNILERFSAQQFPDLHSELNLSSLELGDSALYFCASSRRTGINTDTQYFGPGTRLTVL.

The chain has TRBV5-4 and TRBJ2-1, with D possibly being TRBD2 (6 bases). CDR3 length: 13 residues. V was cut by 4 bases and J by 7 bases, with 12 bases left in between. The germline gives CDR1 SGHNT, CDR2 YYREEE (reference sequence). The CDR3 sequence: CASSPRSGNEQFF. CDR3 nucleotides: TGTGCCAGCAGCCCTAGGAGCGGGAATGAGCAGTTCTTC.

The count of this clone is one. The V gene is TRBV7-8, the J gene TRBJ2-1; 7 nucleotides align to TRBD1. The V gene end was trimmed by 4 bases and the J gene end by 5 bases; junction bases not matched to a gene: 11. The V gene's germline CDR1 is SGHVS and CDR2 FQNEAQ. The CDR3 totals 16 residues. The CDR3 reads CASSSPGQKLNNEQFF. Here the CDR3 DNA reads TGTGCCAGCAGCTCACCGGGACAGAAATTAAACAATGAGCAGTTCTTC.

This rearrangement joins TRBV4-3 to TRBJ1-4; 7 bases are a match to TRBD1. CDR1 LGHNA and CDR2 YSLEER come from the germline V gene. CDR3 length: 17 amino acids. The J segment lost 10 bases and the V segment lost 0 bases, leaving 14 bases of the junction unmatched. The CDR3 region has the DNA TGCGCCAGCAGCCAAGATGGAGGACAGGCTCTAAAGGGAAAACTGTTTTTT. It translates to CASSQDGGQALKGKLFF.

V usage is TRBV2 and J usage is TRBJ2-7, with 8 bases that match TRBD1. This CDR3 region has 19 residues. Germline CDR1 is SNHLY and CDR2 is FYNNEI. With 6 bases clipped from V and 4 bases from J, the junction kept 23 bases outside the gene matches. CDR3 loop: CASRVDRVPLPANKYEQYF. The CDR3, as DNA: TGTGCCAGCAGAGTGGACAGGGTCCCTCTCCCAGCCAATAAGTACGAGCAGTACTTC.

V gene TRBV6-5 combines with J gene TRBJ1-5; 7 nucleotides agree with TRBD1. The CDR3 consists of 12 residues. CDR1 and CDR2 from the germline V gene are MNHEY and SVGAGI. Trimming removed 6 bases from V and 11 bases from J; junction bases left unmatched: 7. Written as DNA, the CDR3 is TGTGCCAGCAGCCACCCCCAGGGGGCCCAGCATTTT. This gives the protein CASSHPQGAQHF.

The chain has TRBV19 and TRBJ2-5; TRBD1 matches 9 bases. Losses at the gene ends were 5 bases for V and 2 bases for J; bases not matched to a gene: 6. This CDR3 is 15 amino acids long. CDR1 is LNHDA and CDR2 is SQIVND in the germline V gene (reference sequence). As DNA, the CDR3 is TGTGCCAGTAGTCCGTGGGACAGGGCTCAAGAGACCCAGTACTTC. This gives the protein CASSPWDRAQETQYF.

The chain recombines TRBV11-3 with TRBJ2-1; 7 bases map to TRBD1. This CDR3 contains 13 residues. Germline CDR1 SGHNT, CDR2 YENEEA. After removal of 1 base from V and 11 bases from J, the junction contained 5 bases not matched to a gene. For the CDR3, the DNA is TGTGCCAGCAGCTTAGTAGAGACAGGGAAGCAGTTCTTC. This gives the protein CASSLVETGKQFF.

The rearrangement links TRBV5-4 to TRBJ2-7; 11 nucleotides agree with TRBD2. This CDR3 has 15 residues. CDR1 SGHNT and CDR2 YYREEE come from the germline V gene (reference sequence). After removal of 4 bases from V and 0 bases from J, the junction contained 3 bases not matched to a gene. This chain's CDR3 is CASSPTSGSSYEQYF. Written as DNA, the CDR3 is TGTGCCAGCAGCCCAACTAGCGGGAGCTCCTACGAGCAGTACTTC.

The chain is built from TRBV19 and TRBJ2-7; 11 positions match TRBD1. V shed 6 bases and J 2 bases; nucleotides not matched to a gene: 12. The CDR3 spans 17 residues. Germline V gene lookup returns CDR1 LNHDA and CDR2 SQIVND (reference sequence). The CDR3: CASSPMRGQGGTYEQYF. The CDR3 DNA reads TGTGCCAGTAGCCCGATGCGGGGACAGGGGGGGACCTACGAGCAGTACTTC.

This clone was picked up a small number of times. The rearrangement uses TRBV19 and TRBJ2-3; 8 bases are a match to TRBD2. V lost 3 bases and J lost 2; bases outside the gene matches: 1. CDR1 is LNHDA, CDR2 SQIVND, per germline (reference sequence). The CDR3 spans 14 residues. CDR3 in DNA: TGTGCCAGTAGTATCGGGGGGGCCACAGATACGCAGTATTTT. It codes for CASSIGGATDTQYF.